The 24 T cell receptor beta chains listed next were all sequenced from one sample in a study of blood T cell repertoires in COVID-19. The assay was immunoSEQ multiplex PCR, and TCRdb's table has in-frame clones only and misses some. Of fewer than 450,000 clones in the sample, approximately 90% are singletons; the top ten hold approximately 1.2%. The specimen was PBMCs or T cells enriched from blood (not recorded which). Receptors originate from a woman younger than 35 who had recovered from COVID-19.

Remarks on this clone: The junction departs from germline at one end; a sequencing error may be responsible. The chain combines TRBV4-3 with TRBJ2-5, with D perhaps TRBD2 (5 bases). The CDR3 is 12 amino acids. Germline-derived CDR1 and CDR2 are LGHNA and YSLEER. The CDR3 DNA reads TGCGCCAGCAGCCAAGATAGAGGGTATCATCACTTC. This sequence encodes CASSQDRGYHHF.

The CDR3 nucleotides are TGCGCCAGCAGCCCCGGACAGGCGAACACCGGGGAGCTGTTTTTT. The encoded protein is CASSPGQANTGELFF. The V call is TRBV5-1, the J call TRBJ2-2; 7 bases fit TRBD1. In germline, CDR1 is SGHRS, CDR2 YFSETQ. The CDR3 extends over 15 amino acids. The trim removed 4 bases at V and 0 bases at J, leaving 3 bases unmatched. The variable domain in full, completed from reference TRBV5-1 and TRBJ2-2, reads KAGVTQTPRYLIKTRGQQVTLSCSPISGHRSVSWYQQTPGQGLQFLFEYFSETQRNKGNFPGRFSGRQFSNSRSEMNVSTLELGDSALYLCASSPGQANTGELFFGEGSRLTVL.

In DNA, the CDR3 is TGTGCCAGCAGCTGGACACCGGGACAGGGGGCGAAGGCTAACTATGGCTACACCTTC. Protein sequence: CASSWTPGQGAKANYGYTF. The rearrangement joins TRBV7-2 to TRBJ1-2; 12 bases map to TRBD1. Germline loops: CDR1 SGHTA, CDR2 FQGNSA. The CDR3 contains 19 residues. V shed 4 bases and J 0 bases; nucleotides not matched to a gene: 12.

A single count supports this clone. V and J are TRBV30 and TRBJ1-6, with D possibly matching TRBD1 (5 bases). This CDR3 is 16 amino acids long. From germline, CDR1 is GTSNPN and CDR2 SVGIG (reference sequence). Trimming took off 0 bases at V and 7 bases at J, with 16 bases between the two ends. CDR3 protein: CAWSVGRAIRNSPLHF. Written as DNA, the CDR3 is TGTGCCTGGAGTGTGGGCAGGGCAATCCGAAATTCACCCCTCCACTTT.

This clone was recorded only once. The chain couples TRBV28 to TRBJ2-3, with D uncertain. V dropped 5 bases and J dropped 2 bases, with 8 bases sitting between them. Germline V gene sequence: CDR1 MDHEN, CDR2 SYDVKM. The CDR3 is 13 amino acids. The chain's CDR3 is CASSATDTDTQYF. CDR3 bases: TGTGCCAGCAGTGCCACAGACACAGATACGCAGTATTTT.

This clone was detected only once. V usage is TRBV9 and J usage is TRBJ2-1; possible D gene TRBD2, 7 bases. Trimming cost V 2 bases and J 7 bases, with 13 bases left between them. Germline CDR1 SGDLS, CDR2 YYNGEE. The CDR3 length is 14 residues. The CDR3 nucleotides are TGTGCCAGCAGCGTCGGGGGGCTTTCTAATGAGCAGTTCTTC. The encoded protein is CASSVGGLSNEQFF.

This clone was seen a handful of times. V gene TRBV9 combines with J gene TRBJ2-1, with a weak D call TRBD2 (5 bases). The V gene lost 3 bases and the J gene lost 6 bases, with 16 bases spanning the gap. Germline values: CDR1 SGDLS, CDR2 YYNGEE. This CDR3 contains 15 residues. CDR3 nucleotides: TGTGCCAGCAGCGCCTCCCCCCGGGAAGGCAATGAGCAGTTCTTC. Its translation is CASSASPREGNEQFF.

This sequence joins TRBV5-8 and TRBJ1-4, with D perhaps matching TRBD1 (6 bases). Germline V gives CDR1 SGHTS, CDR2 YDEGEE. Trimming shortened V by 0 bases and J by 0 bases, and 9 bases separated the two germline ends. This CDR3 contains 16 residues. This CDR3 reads CASSLGQGSTNEKLFF. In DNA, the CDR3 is TGTGCCAGCAGCTTGGGCCAGGGGTCAACTAATGAAAAACTGTTTTTT.

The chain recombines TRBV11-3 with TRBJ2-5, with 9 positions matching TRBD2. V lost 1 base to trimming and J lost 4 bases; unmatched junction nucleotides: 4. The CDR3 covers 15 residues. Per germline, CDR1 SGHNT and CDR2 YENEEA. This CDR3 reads CASSLAGGGGETQYF. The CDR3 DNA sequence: TGTGCCAGCAGCTTAGCCGGCGGGGGGGGAGAGACCCAGTACTTC.

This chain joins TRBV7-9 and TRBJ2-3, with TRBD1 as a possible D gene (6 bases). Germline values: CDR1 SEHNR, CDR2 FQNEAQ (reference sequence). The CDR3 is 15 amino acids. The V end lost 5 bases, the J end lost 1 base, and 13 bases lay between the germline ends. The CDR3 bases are TGTGCCAGCAGCATCACAGGGTTTGGCACAGATACGCAGTATTTT. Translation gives CASSITGFGTDTQYF.

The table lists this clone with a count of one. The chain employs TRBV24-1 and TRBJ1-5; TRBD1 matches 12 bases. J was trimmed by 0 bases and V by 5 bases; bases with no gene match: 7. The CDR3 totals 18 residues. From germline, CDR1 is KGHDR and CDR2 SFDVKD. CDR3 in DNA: TGTGCCACCAGTGCGGGGACAGGGGGCCGAGGTAGCAATCAGCCCCAGCATTTT. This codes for CATSAGTGGRGSNQPQHF.

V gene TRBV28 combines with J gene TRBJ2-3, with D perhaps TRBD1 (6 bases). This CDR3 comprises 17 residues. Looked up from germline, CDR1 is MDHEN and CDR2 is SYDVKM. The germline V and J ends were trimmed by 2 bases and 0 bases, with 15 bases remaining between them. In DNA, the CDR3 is TGTGCCAGCAGTTTAAAGGTCACAGGGCTCAGCACAGATACGCAGTATTTT. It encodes CASSLKVTGLSTDTQYF.

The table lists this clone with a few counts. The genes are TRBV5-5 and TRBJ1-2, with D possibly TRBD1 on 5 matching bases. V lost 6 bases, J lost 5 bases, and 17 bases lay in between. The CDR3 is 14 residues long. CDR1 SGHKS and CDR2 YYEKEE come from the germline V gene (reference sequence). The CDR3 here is CASNRDGLAYGYTF. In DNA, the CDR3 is TGTGCCAGCAACCGGGACGGCCTAGCGTATGGCTACACCTTC.

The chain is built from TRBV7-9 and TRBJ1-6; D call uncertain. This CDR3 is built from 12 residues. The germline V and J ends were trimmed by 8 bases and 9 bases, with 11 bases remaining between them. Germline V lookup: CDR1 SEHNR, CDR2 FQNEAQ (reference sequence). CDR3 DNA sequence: TGTGCCAGCCTCAATGAGGGTTCACCCCTCCACTTT. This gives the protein CASLNEGSPLHF.

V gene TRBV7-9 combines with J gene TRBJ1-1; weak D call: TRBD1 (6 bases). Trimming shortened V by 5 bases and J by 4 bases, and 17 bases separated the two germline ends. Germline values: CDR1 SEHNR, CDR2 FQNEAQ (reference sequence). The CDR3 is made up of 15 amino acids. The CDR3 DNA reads TGTGCCAGCAGCCCCAATAGTCAGGGGATCACTGAAGCTTTCTTT. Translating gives CASSPNSQGITEAFF.

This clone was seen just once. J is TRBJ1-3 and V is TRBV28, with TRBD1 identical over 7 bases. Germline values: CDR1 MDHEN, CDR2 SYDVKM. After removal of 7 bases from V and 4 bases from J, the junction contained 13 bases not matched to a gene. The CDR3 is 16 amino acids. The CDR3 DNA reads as TGTGCCAGCAATCAATTACAGGGGATGACAGGAAACACCATATATTTT. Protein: CASNQLQGMTGNTIYF.

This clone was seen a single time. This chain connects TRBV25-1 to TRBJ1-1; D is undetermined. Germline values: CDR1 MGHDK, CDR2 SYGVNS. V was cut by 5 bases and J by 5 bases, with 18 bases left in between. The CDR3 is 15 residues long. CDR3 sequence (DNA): TGTGCCAGCAGTTTCCCTGGCGGGGTAGGGACTGAAGCTTTCTTT. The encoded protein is CASSFPGGVGTEAFF.

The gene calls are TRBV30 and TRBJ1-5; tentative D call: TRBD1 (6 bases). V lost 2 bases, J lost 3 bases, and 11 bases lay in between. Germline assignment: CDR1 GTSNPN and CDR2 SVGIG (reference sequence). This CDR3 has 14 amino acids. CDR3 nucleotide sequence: TGTGCCTGGAGTAGAGGACAGCCCAATCAGCCCCAGCATTTT. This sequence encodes CAWSRGQPNQPQHF.

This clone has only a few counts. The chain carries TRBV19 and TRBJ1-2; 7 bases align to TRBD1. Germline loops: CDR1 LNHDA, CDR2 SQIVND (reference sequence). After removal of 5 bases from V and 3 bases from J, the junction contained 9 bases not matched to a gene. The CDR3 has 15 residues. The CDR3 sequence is CASSSAGTAYYGYTF. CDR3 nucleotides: TGTGCCAGTAGTTCTGCCGGGACAGCATACTATGGCTACACCTTC.

The CDR3 loop reads CASSLKTGGSYTF. As DNA, the CDR3 is TGTGCCAGCAGTTTAAAAACAGGGGGTTCCTACACCTTC. This chain links TRBV27 with TRBJ1-2; 8 bases match TRBD1. The CDR3 is 13 amino acids. J gave up 10 bases and V 2 bases, and 6 bases lay outside the gene matches. CDR1 is MNHEY and CDR2 is SMNVEV in the germline V gene (reference sequence).

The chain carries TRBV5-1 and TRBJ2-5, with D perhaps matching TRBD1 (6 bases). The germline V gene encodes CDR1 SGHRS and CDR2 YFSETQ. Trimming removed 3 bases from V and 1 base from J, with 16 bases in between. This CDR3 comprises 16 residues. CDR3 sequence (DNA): TGCGCCAGCAGCTCAATCTTAGGGACAACCCAAGAGACCCAGTACTTC. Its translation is CASSSILGTTQETQYF. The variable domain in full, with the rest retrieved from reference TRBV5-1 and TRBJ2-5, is KAGVTQTPRYLIKTRGQQVTLSCSPISGHRSVSWYQQTPGQGLQFLFEYFSETQRNKGNFPGRFSGRQFSNSRSEMNVSTLELGDSALYLCASSSILGTTQETQYFGPGTRLLVL.

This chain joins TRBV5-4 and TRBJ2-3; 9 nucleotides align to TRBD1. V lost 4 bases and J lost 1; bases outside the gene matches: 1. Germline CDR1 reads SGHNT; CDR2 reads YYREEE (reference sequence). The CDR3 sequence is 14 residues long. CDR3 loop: CASSRDRGTDTQYF. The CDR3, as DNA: TGTGCCAGCAGCCGGGACAGGGGCACAGATACGCAGTATTTT.

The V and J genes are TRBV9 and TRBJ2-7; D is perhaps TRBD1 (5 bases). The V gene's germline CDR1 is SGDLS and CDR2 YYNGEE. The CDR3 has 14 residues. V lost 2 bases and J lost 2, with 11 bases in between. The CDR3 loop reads CASSVSGHTYEQYF. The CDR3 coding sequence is TGTGCCAGCAGCGTCTCCGGACACACCTACGAGCAGTACTTC.

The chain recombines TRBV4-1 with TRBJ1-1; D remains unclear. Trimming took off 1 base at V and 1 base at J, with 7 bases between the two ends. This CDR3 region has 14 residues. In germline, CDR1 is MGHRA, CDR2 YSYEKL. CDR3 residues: CASSQVNGNTEAFF. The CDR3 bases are TGCGCCAGCAGCCAAGTCAACGGGAACACTGAAGCTTTCTTT.